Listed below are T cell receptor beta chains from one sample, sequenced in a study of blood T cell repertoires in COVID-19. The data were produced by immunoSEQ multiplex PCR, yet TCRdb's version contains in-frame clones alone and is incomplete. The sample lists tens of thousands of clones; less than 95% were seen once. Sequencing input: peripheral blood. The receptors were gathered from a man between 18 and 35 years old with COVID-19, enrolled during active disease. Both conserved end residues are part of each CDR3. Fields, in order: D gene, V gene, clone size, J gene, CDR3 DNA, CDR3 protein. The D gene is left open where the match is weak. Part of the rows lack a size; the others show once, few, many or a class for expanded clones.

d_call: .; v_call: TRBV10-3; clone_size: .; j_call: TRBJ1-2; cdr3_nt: TGTGCCATCAGTGAGTCGCAGGACTATGGCTACACCTTC; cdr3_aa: CAISESQDYGYTF
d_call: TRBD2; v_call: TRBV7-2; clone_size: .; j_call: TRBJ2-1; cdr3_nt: TGTGCCAGCAGCCCGGGACTAGCGGGAGTTAATGAGCAGTTCTTC; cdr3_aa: CASSPGLAGVNEQFF
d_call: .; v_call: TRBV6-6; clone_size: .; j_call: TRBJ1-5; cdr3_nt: TGTGCCAGCAGAAGCCCTGATAGCAATCAGCCCCAGCATTTT; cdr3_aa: CASRSPDSNQPQHF
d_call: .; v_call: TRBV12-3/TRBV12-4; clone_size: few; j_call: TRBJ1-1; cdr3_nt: TGTGCCAGCAGCCTGACACTTAACACTGAAGCTTTCTTT; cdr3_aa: CASSLTLNTEAFF
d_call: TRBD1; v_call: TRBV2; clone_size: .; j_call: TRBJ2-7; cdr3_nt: TGTGCCAGCAGTCCCCAAAGGGGACAGTACTACGAGCAGTACTTC; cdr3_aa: CASSPQRGQYYEQYF
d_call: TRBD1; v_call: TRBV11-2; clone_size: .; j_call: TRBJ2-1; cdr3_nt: TGTGCCAGCACCACGAGGACAGGGAAGACCTACAATGAGCAGTTCTTC; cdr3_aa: CASTTRTGKTYNEQFF
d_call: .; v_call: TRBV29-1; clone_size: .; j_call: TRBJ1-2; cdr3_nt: TGCAGCGTTTTACCTTGGGACACAAAACTGGGGAACTATGGCTACACCTTC; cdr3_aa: CSVLPWDTKLGNYGYTF
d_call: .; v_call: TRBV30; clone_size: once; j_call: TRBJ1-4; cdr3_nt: TGTGCCTGGAGTCCGGGACGGGAGCTGCTTTTT; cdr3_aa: CAWSPGRELLF
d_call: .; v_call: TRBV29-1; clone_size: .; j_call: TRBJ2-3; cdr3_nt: TGCAGCGTTGAAGATGCAGGCCGCACAGATACGCAGTATTTT; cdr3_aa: CSVEDAGRTDTQYF
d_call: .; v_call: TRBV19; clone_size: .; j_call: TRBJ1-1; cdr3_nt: TGTGCCAGTAGCATTAGCTCCGAAGTCCCAACGCTAAACACTGAAGCTTTCTTT; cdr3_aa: CASSISSEVPTLNTEAFF
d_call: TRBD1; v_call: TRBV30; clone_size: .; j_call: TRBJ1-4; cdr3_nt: TGTGCCTGGAGTGCCGACAGGGGGGAAGCTAATGAAAAACTGCTTTTT; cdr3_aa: CAWSADRGEANEKLLF
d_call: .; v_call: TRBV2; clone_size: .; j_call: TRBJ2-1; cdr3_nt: TGTGCCAGCAGCGAGGACTATCACTACAATGAGCAGTTCTTC; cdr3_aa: CASSEDYHYNEQFF
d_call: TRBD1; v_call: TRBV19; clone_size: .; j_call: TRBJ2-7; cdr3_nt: TGTGCCAGTAGTACCCTGGAAAGGGGGCGATCCAGCGAGCAGTACTTC; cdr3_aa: CASSTLERGRSSEQYF
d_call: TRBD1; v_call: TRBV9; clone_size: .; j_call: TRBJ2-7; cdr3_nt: TGTGCCAGCAGCGTGGGACAGGGAACCTACGAGCAGTACTTC; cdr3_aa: CASSVGQGTYEQYF
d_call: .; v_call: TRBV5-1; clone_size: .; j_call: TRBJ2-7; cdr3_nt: TGCGCCAGCAGCTTCCCACAGGGCCCGGACTACGAGCAGTACTTC; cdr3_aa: CASSFPQGPDYEQYF
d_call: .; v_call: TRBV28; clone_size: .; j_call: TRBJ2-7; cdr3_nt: TGTGCCAGCAGTTTCGGAGTAGCGAGGACCTACGAGCAGTACTTC; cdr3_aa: CASSFGVARTYEQYF
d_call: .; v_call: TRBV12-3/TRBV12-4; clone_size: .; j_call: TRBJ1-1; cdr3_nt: TGTGCCAGCAGTTCCGCAGGTGAAGCTTTCTTT; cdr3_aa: CASSSAGEAFF
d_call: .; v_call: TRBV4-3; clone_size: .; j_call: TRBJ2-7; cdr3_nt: TGCGCCAGCAGCCATATATCAGGGGAAGAGCAGTACTTC; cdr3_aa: CASSHISGEEQYF
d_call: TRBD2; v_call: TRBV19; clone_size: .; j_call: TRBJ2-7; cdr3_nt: TGTGCCAGTAGTATAGGCTCCAGCGGGAGTACCTACGAGCAGTACTTC; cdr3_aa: CASSIGSSGSTYEQYF
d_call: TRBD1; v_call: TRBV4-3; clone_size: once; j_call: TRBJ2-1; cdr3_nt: TGCGCCAGCAGCCCCAAGGGCCAGACAGGGTACAATGAGCAGTTCTTC; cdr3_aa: CASSPKGQTGYNEQFF